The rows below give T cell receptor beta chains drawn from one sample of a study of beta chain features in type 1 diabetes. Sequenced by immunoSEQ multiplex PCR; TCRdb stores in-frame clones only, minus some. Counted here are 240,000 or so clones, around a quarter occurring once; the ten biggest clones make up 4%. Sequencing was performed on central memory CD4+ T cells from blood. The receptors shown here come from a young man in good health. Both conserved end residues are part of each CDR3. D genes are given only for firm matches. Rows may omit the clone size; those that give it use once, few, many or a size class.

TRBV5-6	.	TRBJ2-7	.	CASSLLGALYEQYF	TGTGCCAGCAGCTTGTTAGGGGCCCTGTACGAGCAGTACTTC
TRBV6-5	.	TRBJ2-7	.	CASSYSDLLDEQYF	TGTGCCAGCAGTTACTCGGACCTTCTTGACGAGCAGTACTTC
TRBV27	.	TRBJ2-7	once	CASSRIAPGARGDEQYF	TGTGCCAGCAGTCGGATAGCCCCCGGGGCCCGAGGGGACGAGCAGTACTTC
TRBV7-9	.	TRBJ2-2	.	CASSLKGSGELFF	TGTGCCAGCAGCTTAAAAGGAAGCGGGGAGCTGTTTTTT
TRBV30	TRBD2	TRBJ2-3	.	CAWSKTSGSHTDTQYF	TGTGCCTGGAGTAAGACTAGCGGGAGTCACACAGATACGCAGTATTTT
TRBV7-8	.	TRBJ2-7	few	CASSPTGIEQYF	TGTGCCAGCAGCCCCACAGGGATCGAGCAGTACTTC
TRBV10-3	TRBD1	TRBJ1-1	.	CATGQGNTEAFF	TGTGCCACCGGACAGGGCAACACTGAAGCTTTCTTT
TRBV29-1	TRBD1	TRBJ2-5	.	CSVAGQGQETQYF	TGCAGCGTTGCTGGACAGGGTCAAGAGACCCAGTACTTC
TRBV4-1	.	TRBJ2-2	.	CASSQDRPGGRELFF	TGCGCCAGCAGCCAAGACAGACCAGGTGGGCGGGAGCTGTTTTTT
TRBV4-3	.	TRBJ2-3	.	CASSPGPGTDTQYF	TGCGCCAGCAGTCCGGGACCAGGCACAGATACGCAGTATTTT
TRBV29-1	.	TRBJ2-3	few	CSVAQDRSTDTQYF	TGCAGCGTAGCACAGGATCGTAGCACAGATACGCAGTATTTT
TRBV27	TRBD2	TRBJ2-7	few	CASRPGLANSYEQYF	TGTGCCAGCAGACCGGGACTAGCGAACTCCTACGAGCAGTACTTC
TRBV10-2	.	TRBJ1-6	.	CASSETGGANYNSPLHF	TGCGCCAGCAGTGAGACGGGGGGGGCAAATTATAATTCACCCCTCCACTTT
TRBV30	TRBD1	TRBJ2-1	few	CAWSGLDRDSQFF	TGTGCCTGGAGCGGACTCGACAGGGATAGTCAGTTCTTC
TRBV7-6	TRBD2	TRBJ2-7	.	CASSSSSGDSYEQYF	TGTGCCAGCAGCAGTTCTAGCGGGGATTCGTACGAGCAGTACTTC
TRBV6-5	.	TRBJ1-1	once	CASRERIEAFF	TGTGCCAGCAGGGAGAGAATAGAAGCTTTCTTT
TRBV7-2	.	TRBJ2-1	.	CASSRAGLGSYNEQFF	TGTGCCAGCAGCCGAGCGGGTCTTGGCTCCTACAATGAGCAGTTCTTC
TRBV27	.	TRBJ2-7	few	CASRNHQGYEQYF	TGTGCCAGCCGCAACCACCAGGGCTACGAGCAGTACTTC
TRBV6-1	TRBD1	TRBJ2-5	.	CASRRQGSTETQYF	TGTGCCAGCCGGCGACAGGGTAGCACAGAGACCCAGTACTTC
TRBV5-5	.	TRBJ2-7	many	CASSVEQYEQYF	TGTGCCAGCAGCGTAGAGCAGTACGAGCAGTACTTC
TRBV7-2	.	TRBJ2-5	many	CASSLDRQTQYF	TGTGCCAGCAGCTTAGACCGGCAGACCCAGTACTTC
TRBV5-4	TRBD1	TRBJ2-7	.	CASSRSGTGGIEQYF	TGTGCCAGCAGTCGATCCGGGACAGGGGGAATCGAGCAGTACTTC
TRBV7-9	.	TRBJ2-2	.	CASSSPLAGENTGELFF	TGTGCCAGCAGCTCCCCCCTGGCAGGGGAAAACACCGGGGAGCTGTTTTTT
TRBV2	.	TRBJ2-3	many	CASNLRGPSTDTQYF	TGTGCCAGCAACCTGCGGGGGCCTAGCACAGATACGCAGTATTTT
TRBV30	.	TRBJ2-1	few	CARGGLGNEQFF	TGTGCCCGTGGAGGACTTGGGAATGAGCAGTTCTTC
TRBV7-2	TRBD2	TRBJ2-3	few	CASRGGTDTQYF	TGTGCCTCCCGGGGGGGGACAGATACGCAGTATTTT
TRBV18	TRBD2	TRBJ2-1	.	CASSPPGTSGEQFF	TGTGCCAGCTCACCACCCGGGACTAGCGGTGAGCAGTTCTTC
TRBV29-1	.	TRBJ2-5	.	CSVESGSGETQYF	TGCAGCGTTGAGAGCGGGTCGGGAGAGACCCAGTACTTC
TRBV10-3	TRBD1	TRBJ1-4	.	CAISGGQGGATNEKLFF	TGTGCCATCAGTGGTGGTCAGGGGGGAGCAACTAATGAAAAACTGTTTTTT
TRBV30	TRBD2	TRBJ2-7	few	CAWSKLAGRTDEQYF	TGTGCCTGGAGTAAGCTAGCGGGGCGGACGGACGAGCAGTACTTC
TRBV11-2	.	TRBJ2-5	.	CASSFGLETQYF	TGTGCCAGCAGCTTCGGCTTAGAGACCCAGTACTTC
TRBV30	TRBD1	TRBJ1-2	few	CALDRGNYGYTF	TGTGCCTTGGACAGGGGTAACTATGGCTACACCTTC
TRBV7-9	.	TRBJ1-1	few	CASSREGGPTEAFF	TGTGCCAGCAGCAGAGAGGGGGGACCCACTGAAGCTTTCTTT
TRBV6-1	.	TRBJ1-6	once	CASSGRNSPLHF	TGTGCCAGCAGCGGACGGAATTCACCCCTCCACTTT
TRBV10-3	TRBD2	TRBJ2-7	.	CAISESIAGRYEQYF	TGTGCCATCAGTGAGTCTATAGCGGGGAGATACGAGCAGTACTTC
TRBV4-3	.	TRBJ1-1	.	CASSQGGAGLGTEAFF	TGCGCCAGCAGCCAGGGGGGGGCCGGACTGGGCACTGAAGCTTTCTTT
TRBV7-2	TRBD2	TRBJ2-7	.	CASSLVGGSYEQYF	TGTGCCAGCAGCTTGGTTGGCGGGAGCTACGAGCAGTACTTC
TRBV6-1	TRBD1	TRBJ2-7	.	CASSGNRGRVEQYF	TGTGCCAGCAGTGGGAACAGGGGGCGCGTCGAGCAGTACTTC
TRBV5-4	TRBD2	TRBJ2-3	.	CASSFKTSRDTQYF	TGTGCCAGCAGCTTTAAGACTAGCCGAGATACGCAGTATTTT
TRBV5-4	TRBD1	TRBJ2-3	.	CASSSGTGVTDTQYF	TGTGCCAGCAGCTCGGGGACAGGGGTTACAGATACGCAGTATTTT
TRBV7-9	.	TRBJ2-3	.	CASSPPRGRGDTQYF	TGTGCCAGTAGTCCCCCTCGGGGCCGTGGGGATACGCAGTATTTT
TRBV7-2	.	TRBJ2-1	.	CASSSQIDRNEQFF	TGTGCCAGCAGCTCTCAAATAGACAGGAATGAGCAGTTCTTC
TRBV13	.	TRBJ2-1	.	CASSLEGGAVNNEQFF	TGTGCCAGCAGCTTAGAGGGCGGAGCAGTTAACAATGAGCAGTTCTTC
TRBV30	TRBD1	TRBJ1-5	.	CAWDSQGGQPQHF	TGTGCCTGGGATTCACAGGGGGGGCAGCCCCAGCATTTT
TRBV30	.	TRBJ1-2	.	CASLTGGAYGYTF	TGTGCCTCCCTTACGGGGGGCGCTTATGGCTACACCTTC
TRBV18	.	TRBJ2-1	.	CASSPTKGNEQFF	TGTGCCAGCTCACCAACTAAGGGGAATGAGCAGTTCTTC
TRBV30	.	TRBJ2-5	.	CAWRDSRETQYF	TGTGCCTGGAGGGACAGTCGGGAGACCCAGTACTTC
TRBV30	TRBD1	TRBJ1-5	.	CAWAGTGPNQPQHF	TGTGCCTGGGCCGGGACAGGGCCCAATCAGCCCCAGCATTTT
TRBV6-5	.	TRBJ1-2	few	CASSLDPVYGYTF	TGTGCCAGCAGTCTGGACCCCGTCTATGGCTACACCTTC
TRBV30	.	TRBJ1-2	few	CAWSWGGEGYGYTF	TGTGCCTGGAGCTGGGGAGGGGAGGGCTATGGCTACACCTTC
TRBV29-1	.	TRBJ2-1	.	CSVEQGSSNEQFF	TGCAGCGTTGAACAGGGGTCCTCGAATGAGCAGTTCTTC
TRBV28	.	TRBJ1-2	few	CASSSGDWDGYTF	TGTGCCAGCAGTTCGGGAGACTGGGATGGCTACACCTTC
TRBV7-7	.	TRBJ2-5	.	CASSSGETQYF	TGTGCCAGCAGCTCTGGGGAGACCCAGTACTTC
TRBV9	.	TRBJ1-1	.	CASSVAPGEVAFF	TGTGCCAGCAGCGTAGCTCCAGGGGAAGTGGCTTTCTTT